This TCR beta chain was captured in a study of radiation and T cells in renal cell carcinoma. Germline V gene lookup returns CDR1 SGDLS and CDR2 YYNGEE. V lost 0 bases to trimming and J lost 0 bases; unmatched junction nucleotides: 6. The CDR3 is 16 amino acids. Stated time point: blood 4 weeks post-SBRT, at nephrectomy. Treatment defined: 15 Gy SBRT to primary tumor, nephrectomy 4 weeks later. Only in-frame clones appear in the TCRdb table, and some are missing; sequencing was by immunoSEQ multiplex PCR. The sample includes 120,000 to 150,000 clones, about 86% of them seen just once. The clonotype originates from a woman aged 50 to 65 with renal cell carcinoma. This material consisted of blood, taken from a patient whose treatment included radiotherapy and nephrectomy. This chain joins TRBV9 and TRBJ2-7; 7 bases fit TRBD2. The CDR3 loop is CASSVGHSGSSYEQYF. The CDR3 DNA is TGTGCCAGCAGCGTAGGTCATAGCGGGTCCTCCTACGAGCAGTACTTC.